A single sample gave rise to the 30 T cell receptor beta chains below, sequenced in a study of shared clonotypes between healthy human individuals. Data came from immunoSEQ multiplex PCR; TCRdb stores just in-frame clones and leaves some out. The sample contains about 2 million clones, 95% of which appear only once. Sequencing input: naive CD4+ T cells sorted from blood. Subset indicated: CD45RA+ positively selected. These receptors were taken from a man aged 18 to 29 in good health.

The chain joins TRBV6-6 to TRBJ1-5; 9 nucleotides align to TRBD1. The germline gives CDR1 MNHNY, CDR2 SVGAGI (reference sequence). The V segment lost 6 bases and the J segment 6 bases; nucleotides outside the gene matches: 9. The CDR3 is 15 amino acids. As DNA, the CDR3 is TGTGCCAGCAGCCAGAAGGGACAGGGTGGTCAGCCCCAGCATTTT. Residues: CASSQKGQGGQPQHF.

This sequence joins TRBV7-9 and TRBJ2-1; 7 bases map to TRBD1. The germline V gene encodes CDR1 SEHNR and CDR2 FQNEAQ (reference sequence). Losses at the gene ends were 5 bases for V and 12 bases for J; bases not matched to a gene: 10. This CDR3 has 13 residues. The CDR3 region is CASSPDRPGGQFF. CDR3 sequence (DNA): TGTGCCAGCAGCCCGGACAGGCCGGGCGGGCAGTTCTTC.

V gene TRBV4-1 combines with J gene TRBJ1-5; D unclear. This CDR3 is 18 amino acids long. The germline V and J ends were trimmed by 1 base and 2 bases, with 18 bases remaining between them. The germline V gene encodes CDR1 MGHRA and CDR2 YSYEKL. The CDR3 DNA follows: TGCGCCAGCAGCCAAGCTATTCAAGGGTTAAATGGCAATCAGCCCCAGCATTTT. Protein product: CASSQAIQGLNGNQPQHF.

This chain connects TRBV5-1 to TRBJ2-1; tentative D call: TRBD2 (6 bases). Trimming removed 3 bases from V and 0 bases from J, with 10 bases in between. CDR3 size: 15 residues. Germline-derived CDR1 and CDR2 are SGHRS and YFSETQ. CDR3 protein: CASSYRETSYNEQFF. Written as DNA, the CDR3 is TGCGCCAGCAGCTACCGGGAGACCTCCTACAATGAGCAGTTCTTC.

This CDR3 is CASRVGLNTEAFF. Here the CDR3 DNA reads TGTGCCAGCAGGGTGGGACTGAACACTGAAGCTTTCTTT. The genes are TRBV27 and TRBJ1-1, with D possibly matching TRBD1 (5 bases). Germline V gene sequence: CDR1 MNHEY, CDR2 SMNVEV (reference sequence). The CDR3 length is 13 residues. Trimming shortened V by 6 bases and J by 0 bases, and 8 bases separated the two germline ends.

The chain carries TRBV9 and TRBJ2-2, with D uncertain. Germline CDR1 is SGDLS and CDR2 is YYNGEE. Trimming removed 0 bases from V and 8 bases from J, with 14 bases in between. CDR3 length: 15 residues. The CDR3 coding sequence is TGTGCCAGCAGCGTAGGAACAGAGGCGACTGGGGAGCTGTTTTTT. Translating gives CASSVGTEATGELFF.

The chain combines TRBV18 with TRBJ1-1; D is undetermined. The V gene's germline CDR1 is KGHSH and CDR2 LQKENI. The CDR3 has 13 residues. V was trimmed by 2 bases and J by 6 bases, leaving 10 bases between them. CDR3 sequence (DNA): TGTGCCAGCTCACCAGTACGGGCTTCTGAAGCTTTCTTT. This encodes CASSPVRASEAFF.

CDR3 sequence reads: CASSLGGPEAFF. The CDR3 DNA reads TGTGCCAGCAGCTTAGGCGGACCAGAAGCTTTCTTT. This rearrangement joins TRBV11-2 to TRBJ1-1; D not certain. This CDR3 has 12 residues. V lost 1 base and J lost 8, with 8 bases in between. Looked up from germline, CDR1 is SGHAT and CDR2 is FQNNGV.

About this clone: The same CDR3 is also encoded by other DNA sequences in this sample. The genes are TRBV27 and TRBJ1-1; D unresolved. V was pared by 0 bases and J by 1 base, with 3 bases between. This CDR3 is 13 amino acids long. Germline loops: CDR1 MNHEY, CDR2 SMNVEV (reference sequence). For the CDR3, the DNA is TGTGCCAGCAGTTTATCGAGGAACACTGAAGCTTTCTTT. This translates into CASSLSRNTEAFF.

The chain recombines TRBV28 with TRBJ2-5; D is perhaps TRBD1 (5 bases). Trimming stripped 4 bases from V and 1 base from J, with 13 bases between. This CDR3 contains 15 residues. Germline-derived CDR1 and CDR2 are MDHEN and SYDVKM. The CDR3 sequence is CASSSQDSFQETQYF. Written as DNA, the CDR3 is TGTGCCAGCAGTTCCCAAGACAGCTTCCAAGAGACCCAGTACTTC. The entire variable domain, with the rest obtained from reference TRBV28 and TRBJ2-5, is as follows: DVKVTQSSRYLVKRTGEKVFLECVQDMDHENMFWYRQDPGLGLRLIYFSYDVKMKEKGDIPEGYSVSREKKERFSLILESASTNQTSMYLCASSSQDSFQETQYFGPGTRLLVL.

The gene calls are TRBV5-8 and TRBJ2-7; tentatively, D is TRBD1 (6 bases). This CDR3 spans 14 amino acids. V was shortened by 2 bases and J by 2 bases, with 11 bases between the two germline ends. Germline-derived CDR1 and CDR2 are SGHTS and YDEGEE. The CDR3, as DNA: TGTGCCAGCAGCTTCGAGACAGGCCCCTACGAGCAGTACTTC. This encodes CASSFETGPYEQYF.

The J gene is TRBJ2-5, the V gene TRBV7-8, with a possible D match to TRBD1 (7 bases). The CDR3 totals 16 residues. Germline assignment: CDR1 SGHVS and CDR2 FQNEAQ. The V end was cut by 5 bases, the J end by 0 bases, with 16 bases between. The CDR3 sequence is CASSRGTVRYQETQYF. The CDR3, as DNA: TGTGCCAGCAGCCGCGGGACAGTACGGTACCAAGAGACCCAGTACTTC. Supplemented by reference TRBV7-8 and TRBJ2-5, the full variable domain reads GAGVSQSPRYKVAKRGQDVALRCDPISGHVSLFWYQQALGQGPEFLTYFQNEAQLDKSGLPSDRFFAERPEGSVSTLKIQRTQQEDSAVYLCASSRGTVRYQETQYFGPGTRLLVL.

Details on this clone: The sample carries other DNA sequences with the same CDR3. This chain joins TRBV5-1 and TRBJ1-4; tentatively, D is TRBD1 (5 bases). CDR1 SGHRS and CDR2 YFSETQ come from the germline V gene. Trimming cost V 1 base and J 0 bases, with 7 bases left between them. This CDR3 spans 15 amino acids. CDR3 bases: TGCGCCAGCAGCTTGACAGGTGCAACTAATGAAAAACTGTTTTTT. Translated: CASSLTGATNEKLFF.

CDR3 residues: CAISDPAANTGELFF. CDR3 DNA sequence: TGTGCCATCAGTGATCCGGCGGCGAACACCGGGGAGCTGTTTTTT. This chain joins TRBV10-3 and TRBJ2-2, with D uncertain. V was pared by 3 bases and J by 0 bases, with 8 bases between. Germline V gene data show CDR1 as ENHRY and CDR2 as SYGVKD. The CDR3 totals 15 residues.

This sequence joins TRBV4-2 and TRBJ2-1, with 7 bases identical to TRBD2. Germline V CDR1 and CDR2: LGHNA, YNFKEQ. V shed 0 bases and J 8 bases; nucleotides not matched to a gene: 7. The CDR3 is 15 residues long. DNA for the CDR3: TGTGCCAGCAGCCAAGAGCGGGGGACGCTCGATGAGCAGTTCTTC. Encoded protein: CASSQERGTLDEQFF.

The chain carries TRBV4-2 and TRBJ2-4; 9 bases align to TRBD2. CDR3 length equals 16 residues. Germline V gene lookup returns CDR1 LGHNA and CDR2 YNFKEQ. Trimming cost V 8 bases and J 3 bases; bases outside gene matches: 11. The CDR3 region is CASGPPGGGGKNIQYF. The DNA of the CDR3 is TGTGCCAGCGGGCCCCCGGGCGGGGGGGGCAAAAACATTCAGTACTTC.

CDR3 coding DNA: TGTGCCAGCAGCCGAGAGGTCGGCACTGAAGCTTTCTTT. Its translation: CASSREVGTEAFF. V and J are TRBV7-8 and TRBJ1-1; no clear D gene. V shed 5 bases and J shed 4 bases, with 11 bases lying between them. Germline CDR1 is SGHVS and CDR2 is FQNEAQ. The CDR3 is 13 residues long.

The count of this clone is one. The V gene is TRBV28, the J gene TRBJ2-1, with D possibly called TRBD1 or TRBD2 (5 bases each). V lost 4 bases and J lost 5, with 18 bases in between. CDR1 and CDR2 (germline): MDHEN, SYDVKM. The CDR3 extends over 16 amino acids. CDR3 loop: CASSSPEIGAHNEQFF. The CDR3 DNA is TGTGCCAGCAGTTCCCCAGAGATCGGGGCCCACAATGAGCAGTTCTTC.

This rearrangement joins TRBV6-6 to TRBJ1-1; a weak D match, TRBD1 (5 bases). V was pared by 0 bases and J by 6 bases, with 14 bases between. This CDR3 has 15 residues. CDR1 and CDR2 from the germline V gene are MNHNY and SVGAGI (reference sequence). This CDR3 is CASSYSGGGSAEAFF. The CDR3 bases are TGTGCCAGCAGTTACTCGGGGGGTGGAAGTGCTGAAGCTTTCTTT.

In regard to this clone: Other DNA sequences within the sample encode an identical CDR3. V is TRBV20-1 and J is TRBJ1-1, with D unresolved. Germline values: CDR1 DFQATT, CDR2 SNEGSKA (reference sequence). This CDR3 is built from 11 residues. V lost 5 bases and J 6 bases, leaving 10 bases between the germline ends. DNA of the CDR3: TGCAGTGCTTCCCCGGGCGCTGAAGCTTTCTTT. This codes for CSASPGAEAFF.

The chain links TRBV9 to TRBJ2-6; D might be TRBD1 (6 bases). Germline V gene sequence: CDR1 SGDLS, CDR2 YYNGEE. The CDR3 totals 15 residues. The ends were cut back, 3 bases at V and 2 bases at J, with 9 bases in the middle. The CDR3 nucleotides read TGTGCCAGCAGCGAGGGGGTGGCTGGGGCCAACGTCCTGACTTTC. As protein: CASSEGVAGANVLTF.

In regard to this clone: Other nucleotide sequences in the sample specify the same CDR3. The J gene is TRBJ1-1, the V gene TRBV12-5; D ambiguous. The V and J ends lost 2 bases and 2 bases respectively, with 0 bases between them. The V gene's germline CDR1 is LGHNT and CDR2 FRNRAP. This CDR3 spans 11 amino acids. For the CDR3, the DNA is TGTGCTAGTGGTTTGAACACTGAAGCTTTCTTT. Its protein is CASGLNTEAFF. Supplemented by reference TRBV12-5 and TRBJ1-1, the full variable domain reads DARVTQTPRHKVTEMGQEVTMRCQPILGHNTVFWYRQTMMQGLELLAYFRNRAPLDDSGMPKDRFSAEMPDATLATLKIQPSEPRDSAVYFCASGLNTEAFFGQGTRLTVV.

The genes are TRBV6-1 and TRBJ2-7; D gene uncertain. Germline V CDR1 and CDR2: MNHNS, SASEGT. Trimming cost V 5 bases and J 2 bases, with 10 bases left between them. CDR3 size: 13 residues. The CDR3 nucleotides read TGTGCCAGCAGTCGGAGTTTCACCTACGAGCAGTACTTC. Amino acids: CASSRSFTYEQYF.

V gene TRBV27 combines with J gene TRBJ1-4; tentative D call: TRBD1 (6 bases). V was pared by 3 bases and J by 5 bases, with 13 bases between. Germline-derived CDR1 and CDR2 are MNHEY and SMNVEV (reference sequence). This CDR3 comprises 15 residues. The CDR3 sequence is CASSLGGQWNEKLFF. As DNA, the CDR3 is TGTGCCAGCAGTTTGGGTGGACAGTGGAATGAAAAACTGTTTTTT.

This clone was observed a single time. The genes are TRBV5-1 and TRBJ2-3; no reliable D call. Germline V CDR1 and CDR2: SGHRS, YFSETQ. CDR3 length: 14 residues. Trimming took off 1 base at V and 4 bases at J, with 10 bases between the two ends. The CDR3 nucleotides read TGCGCCAGCAGCTTGTCCGAGACCCCAGATACGCAGTATTTT. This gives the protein CASSLSETPDTQYF.

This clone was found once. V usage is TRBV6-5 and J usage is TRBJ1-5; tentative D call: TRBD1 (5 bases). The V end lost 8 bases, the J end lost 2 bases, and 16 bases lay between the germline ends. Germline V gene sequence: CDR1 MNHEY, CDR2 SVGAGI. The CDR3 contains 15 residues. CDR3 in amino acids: CASGVMQGGNQPQHF. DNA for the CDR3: TGTGCCAGCGGGGTTATGCAGGGCGGCAATCAGCCCCAGCATTTT.

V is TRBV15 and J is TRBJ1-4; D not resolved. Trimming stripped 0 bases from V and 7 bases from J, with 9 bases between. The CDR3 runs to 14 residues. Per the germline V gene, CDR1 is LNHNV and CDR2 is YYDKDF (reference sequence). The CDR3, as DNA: TGTGCCACCAGCAGAGATTCGGTTGTTGAAAAACTGTTTTTT. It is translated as CATSRDSVVEKLFF. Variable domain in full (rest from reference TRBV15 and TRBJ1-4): DAMVIQNPRYQVTQFGKPVTLSCSQTLNHNVMYWYQQKSSQAPKLLFHYYDKDFNNEADTPDNFQSRRPNTSFCFLDIRSPGLGDTAMYLCATSRDSVVEKLFFGSGTQLSVL.

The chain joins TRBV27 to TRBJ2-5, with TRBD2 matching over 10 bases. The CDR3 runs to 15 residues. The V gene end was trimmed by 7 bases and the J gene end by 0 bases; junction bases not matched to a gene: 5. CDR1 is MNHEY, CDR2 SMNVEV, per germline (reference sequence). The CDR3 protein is CASKSSGGYQETQYF. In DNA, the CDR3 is TGTGCCAGCAAAAGTAGCGGGGGGTACCAAGAGACCCAGTACTTC.

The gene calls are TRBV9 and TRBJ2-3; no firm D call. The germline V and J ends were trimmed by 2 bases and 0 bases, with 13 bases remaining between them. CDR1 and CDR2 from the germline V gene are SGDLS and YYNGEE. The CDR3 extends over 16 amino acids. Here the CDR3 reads CASSVVGYRSTDTQYF. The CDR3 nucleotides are TGTGCCAGCAGCGTTGTTGGCTACAGAAGCACAGATACGCAGTATTTT.

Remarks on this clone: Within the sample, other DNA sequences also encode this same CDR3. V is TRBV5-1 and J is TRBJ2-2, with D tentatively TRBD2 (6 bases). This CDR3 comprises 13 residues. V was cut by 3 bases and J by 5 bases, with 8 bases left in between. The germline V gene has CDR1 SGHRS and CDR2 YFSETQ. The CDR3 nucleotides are TGCGCCAGCAGCTCGAGCGGGACCGGGGAGCTGTTTTTT. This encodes CASSSSGTGELFF.